These 14 T cell receptor beta chains came from one sample sequenced in a study of beta chain features in type 1 diabetes. Expressed TCRB transcripts were sequenced after all isolated RNA was converted to cDNA. Repertoires were generated with immunoSEQ multiplex PCR, while TCRdb's copy carries only in-frame clones and drops some. The data contain approximately 340,000 clones, approximately 15% of them singletons. The sample was naive CD4+ T cells from blood. The receptors here all came from a woman between 18 and 30 years old in good health.

The chain couples TRBV5-1 to TRBJ2-7; tentatively, D is TRBD2 (6 bases). This CDR3 comprises 14 residues. V was clipped by 0 bases and J by 3 bases, with 10 bases between them. Germline CDR1 SGHRS, CDR2 YFSETQ. The DNA of the CDR3 is TGCGCCAGCAGCTTGGCACTAGCAGACTACGAGCAGTACTTC. Translation: CASSLALADYEQYF.

The chain carries TRBV19 and TRBJ2-7, with D perhaps TRBD1 (6 bases). The V end lost 3 bases, the J end lost 2 bases, and 11 bases lay between the germline ends. The CDR3 is 14 residues long. From germline, CDR1 is LNHDA and CDR2 SQIVND (reference sequence). The CDR3 DNA follows: TGTGCCAGTAGTATCGGGACATCCACCTACGAGCAGTACTTC. Its translation is CASSIGTSTYEQYF.

The sample holds a few counts of this clone. At one end, the junction sequence differs from germline, possibly due to a read error. The rearrangement joins TRBV5-1 to TRBJ2-1; 9 nucleotides agree with TRBD2. This CDR3 spans 14 amino acids. CDR1 is SGHRS, CDR2 YFSETQ, per germline. CDR3: CASSLGLASNGQFF. The CDR3 DNA sequence: TGCGCCAGCAGCCTAGGACTAGCGTCAAATGGGCAGTTCTTC.

V gene TRBV7-9 combines with J gene TRBJ1-1, with a possible D match to TRBD1 (5 bases). The CDR3 has 14 amino acids. Trimming took 5 bases from V and 1 from J, leaving 11 bases between them. Germline V lookup: CDR1 SEHNR, CDR2 FQNEAQ (reference sequence). The CDR3 region is CASSPGHANTEAFF. Here the CDR3 DNA reads TGTGCCAGCAGCCCTGGACACGCGAACACTGAAGCTTTCTTT.

This clone is a singleton in its sample. The chain joins TRBV4-1 to TRBJ2-2, with 16 nucleotides matching TRBD2. The CDR3 is 20 amino acids. CDR1 is MGHRA, CDR2 YSYEKL, per germline. J was trimmed by 0 bases and V by 4 bases; bases with no gene match: 8. Written as DNA, the CDR3 is TGCGCCAGCAGCCGGATGGGACTAGCGGGAGGGCCTACGAACACCGGGGAGCTGTTTTTT. Encoded protein: CASSRMGLAGGPTNTGELFF.

As DNA, the CDR3 is TGTGCCACCAGCCCCCGGACAGGGCAACAAGAGACCCAGTACTTC. Translated, it gives CATSPRTGQQETQYF. The rearrangement uses TRBV15 and TRBJ2-5; TRBD1 aligns across 8 bases. Germline CDR1 reads LNHNV; CDR2 reads YYDKDF (reference sequence). The CDR3 length is 15 residues. The ends lost 5 bases at V and 2 bases at J; junction bases unmatched: 7. The full variable domain, rest sourced from reference TRBV15 and TRBJ2-5, is DAMVIQNPRYQVTQFGKPVTLSCSQTLNHNVMYWYQQKSSQAPKLLFHYYDKDFNNEADTPDNFQSRRPNTSFCFLDIRSPGLGDTAMYLCATSPRTGQQETQYFGPGTRLLVL.

The gene calls are TRBV30 and TRBJ1-5; a possible D gene is TRBD1 (6 bases). The CDR3 totals 14 residues. Trimming took 3 bases from V and 1 from J, leaving 10 bases between them. Per the germline V gene, CDR1 is GTSNPN and CDR2 is SVGIG (reference sequence). CDR3 in DNA: TGTGCCTGGAGGGTTACAGGGAGCAATCAGCCCCAGCATTTT. Translated: CAWRVTGSNQPQHF.

This clone came up a few times. This chain links TRBV7-2 with TRBJ1-3; no clear D. With 6 bases removed from V and 3 bases from J, the gap between germline ends came to 15 bases. This CDR3 contains 15 residues. The V gene's germline CDR1 is SGHTA and CDR2 FQGNSA. The CDR3 region has the DNA TGTGCCAGCAGGCCGGCGGGCATAAGTGGAAACACCATATATTTT. It yields the protein CASRPAGISGNTIYF.

This clone has only a few counts. This chain joins TRBV19 and TRBJ2-1; D unresolved. This CDR3 is built from 14 residues. Between the trimmed V and J ends, which lost 7 bases and 3 bases, there was a span of 13 bases. Germline V lookup: CDR1 LNHDA, CDR2 SQIVND (reference sequence). The CDR3 spells CASIRSVGYNEQFF. The DNA for the CDR3 is TGTGCCAGTATCCGGAGTGTGGGCTACAATGAGCAGTTCTTC.

This clone has a handful of counts. This rearrangement joins TRBV11-1 to TRBJ2-1; 12 nucleotides agree with TRBD2. Trimming cost V 5 bases and J 6 bases; bases outside gene matches: 8. The CDR3 spans 16 residues. Per germline, CDR1 SGHAT and CDR2 FQDESV (reference sequence). The CDR3 protein is CASSLQTSGRINEQFF. CDR3 coding DNA: TGTGCCAGCAGCCTTCAGACTAGCGGGAGAATCAATGAGCAGTTCTTC. The full variable domain, with the rest looked up from reference TRBV11-1 and TRBJ2-1, is EAEVAQSPRYKITEKSQAVAFWCDPISGHATLYWYRQILGQGPELLVQFQDESVVDDSQLPKDRFSAERLKGVDSTLKIQPAELGDSAMYLCASSLQTSGRINEQFFGPGTRLTVL.

In this sample, this clone turned up a few times. The chain uses TRBV13 and TRBJ1-4, with no clear D. Germline loops: CDR1 PRHDT, CDR2 FYEKMQ (reference sequence). CDR3 length: 14 residues. Trimming pared 5 bases from V and 3 bases from J, leaving 10 bases between. In nucleotides, the CDR3 is TGTGCCAGCAGCGTCCGGGATGCTAATGAAAAACTGTTTTTT. It translates to CASSVRDANEKLFF. Based on the CDR3 plus reference TRBV13 and TRBJ1-4, the full variable domain is AAGVIQSPRHLIKEKRETATLKCYPIPRHDTVYWYQQGPGQDPQFLISFYEKMQSDKGSIPDRFSAQQFSDYHSELNMSSLELGDSALYFCASSVRDANEKLFFGSGTQLSVL.

The V gene is TRBV28, the J gene TRBJ2-7; D unclear. Germline V gives CDR1 MDHEN, CDR2 SYDVKM. The CDR3 spans 13 residues. The V end was cut by 8 bases, the J end by 3 bases, with 14 bases between. In DNA, the CDR3 is TGTGCCAGCTTCCGGCCGGGTCTCTACGAGCAGTACTTC. Amino acids: CASFRPGLYEQYF.

V is TRBV5-1 and J is TRBJ2-3; 9 bases are a match to TRBD2. Germline CDR1 and CDR2: SGHRS and YFSETQ. There are 15 residues in the CDR3. Trimming at V came to 2 bases and at J to 5 bases, leaving 6 bases not matched to a gene. The CDR3 reads CASSFGGRALDTQYF. In nucleotides, the CDR3 is TGCGCCAGCAGCTTCGGCGGGAGGGCCTTAGATACGCAGTATTTT.

CDR3 sequence: CSVGGAAPDTQYF. The CDR3 DNA reads TGCAGCGTTGGAGGAGCGGCCCCAGATACGCAGTATTTT. The chain links TRBV29-1 to TRBJ2-3; TRBD2 might be the D (5 bases). Trimming cost V 4 bases and J 4 bases, with 12 bases left between them. Germline CDR1 reads SQVTM; CDR2 reads ANQGSEA. The CDR3 covers 13 residues.